This TCR beta chain was retrieved from a study of cytotoxic CD8 clonotypes in ibrutinib-treated CLL. The study, taken as a whole, reports: Ibrutinib response saw clonality rise, and progression saw it return toward baseline. Public clonotypes showed up rarely, and on treatment they shrank or held steady.

Here immunoSEQ multiplex PCR was the method, and the copy in TCRdb shows in-frame clones only, minus some. Of 110,000 or so clones listed, 58% are singletons. The germline CDR1 and CDR2 sequences are SEHNR and FQNEAQ (reference sequence). The CDR3 sequence is 14 residues long. In this sample, this clone turned up a few times. Its antigen is not known. The junction shows a germline mismatch at one end, possibly a read error. This receptor was taken from a human donor with chronic lymphocytic leukemia. The V gene is TRBV7-9, the J gene TRBJ2-3; the D gene is possibly TRBD2 (5 bases). Sample: PBMCs, taken after 24 months of ibrutinib treatment. CDR3 protein: CASSLVASRDTQYF. In DNA form, the CDR3 reads TGTGCCAGCAGCTTAGTGGCTAGCAGAGATACGCAGTATTTT.